This T cell receptor (beta chain) was captured in a study of OX40 agonist ivuxolimab in advanced cancers. With regard to the full study: Ivuxolimab was an agonistic, fully human IgG2 monoclonal antibody directed against OX40 (CD134), a costimulatory receptor. Patients were allowed to have had prior anti-PD-1, anti-PD-L1 or anti-CTLA-4 therapy, and approximately 40% of the dose-escalation patients had previously received checkpoint inhibitors. Of the roughly 52 dose-escalation patients, hepatocellular carcinoma was present in about 19, melanoma in approximately 15, renal cell carcinoma in 9 and head and neck cancer in 9. Intravenous ivuxolimab was administered to patients every 2 weeks at six dose levels: 0.01, 0.1, 0.3, 1.5, 3 and 10 mg/kg. The dose-escalation cohort was around 83% male with a mean age of about 60 years, ranging from 23 to 79. Three dose-escalation patients achieved partial responses, one with hepatocellular carcinoma and two with cutaneous melanoma. Peripheral TCRbeta sequencing aimed to test whether ivuxolimab altered TCR sequence diversity and caused clonal T-cell expansion. The paper describes the monotherapy dose-escalation part (N of about 47 patients) of the phase I trial of ivuxolimab.

Points on this clone: Its antigen target is currently unknown. No per-base quality is available; no much larger clone lies one base away.

Genomic DNA was isolated from the sorted cells so that the TCRbeta CDR3 region could be sequenced. TCRbeta CDR3 regions were sequenced using the immunoSEQ Assay. Imported from immuneACCESS, the table was reduced by TCRdb to in-frame sequences with V and J called. These copies leave out some clones; in studies compared against another copy, an unresolved V gene accounts for under half, and the cause of the remainder is not known. Within this sample are 52,000 or so clones, with approximately 79% of them counted one time only. The ten top clones hold around 3.6% of the sample. The trial excluded patients who had a history of autoimmune disease or who were on systemic immunosuppression. Peripheral blood for TCR sequencing was drawn from every dose cohort at baseline, at cycle 4 day 1 and at cycle 7 day 1. Samples were obtained from an open-label, multicenter, first-in-human phase I dose-escalation trial of ivuxolimab. Adults with locally advanced or metastatic head and neck squamous cell, hepatocellular, melanoma or renal cell carcinoma were enrolled in the trial. Before TCR sequencing, CD4+ T cells and CD8+ T cells from peripheral blood were sorted into separate populations.

According to the germline V gene, CDR1 reads SNHLY and CDR2 reads FYNNEI. V was cut back by 7 bases and J by 7 bases, leaving a gap of 16 bases between them. The CDR3 holds 14 amino acids from the cysteine to the phenylalanine. Here the CDR3 DNA is all that survives: 42 bases in frame from base 1. General findings and caveats noted by the study authors: After ivuxolimab, expanded clones were on average more numerous among CD8+ T cells than among CD4+ T cells. Low levels of normalized T-cell clonal expansion were also seen in some patients who did not respond. Antigen specificity was not determined for the clonally expanded peripheral T cells. At doses of 0.1 to 3.0 mg/kg, clonal expansion of both CD4+ and CD8+ T cells in blood was seen between baseline and week 6. In partial responders in the 0.1-3.0 mg/kg groups, normalized peripheral clonal expansion was found to be among the lowest, especially among CD8+ T cells.

This material consisted of CD4+ or CD8+ T cells sorted from blood, taken in a trial of the OX40 agonist ivuxolimab. This TCR was recovered from an adult with an advanced solid tumor such as melanoma, head and neck, liver or kidney cancer. The sequence is built from TRBV2 and TRBJ1-4; the best D guess is TRBD1, with 5 bases matching. DNA sequence: TGTGCCAGCACCGATGGAATCAGGGCTGAAAAACTGTTTTTT. Its amino acids are CASTDGIRAEKLFF.